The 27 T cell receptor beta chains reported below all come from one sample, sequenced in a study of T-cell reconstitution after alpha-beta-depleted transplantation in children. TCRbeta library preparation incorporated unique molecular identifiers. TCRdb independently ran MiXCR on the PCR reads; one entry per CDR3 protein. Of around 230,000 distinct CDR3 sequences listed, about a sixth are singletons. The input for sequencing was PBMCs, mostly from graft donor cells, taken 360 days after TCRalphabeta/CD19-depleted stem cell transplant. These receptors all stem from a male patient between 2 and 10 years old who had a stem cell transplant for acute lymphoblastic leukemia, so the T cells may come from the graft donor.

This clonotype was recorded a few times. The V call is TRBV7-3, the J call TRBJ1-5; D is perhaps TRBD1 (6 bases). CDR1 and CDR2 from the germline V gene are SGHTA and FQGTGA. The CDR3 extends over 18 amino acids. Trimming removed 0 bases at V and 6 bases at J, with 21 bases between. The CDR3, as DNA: TGTGCCAGCAGCTTAACTTTGGGGGCAGGGTCTCTCAGTCAGCCCCAGCATTTT. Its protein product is CASSLTLGAGSLSQPQHF.

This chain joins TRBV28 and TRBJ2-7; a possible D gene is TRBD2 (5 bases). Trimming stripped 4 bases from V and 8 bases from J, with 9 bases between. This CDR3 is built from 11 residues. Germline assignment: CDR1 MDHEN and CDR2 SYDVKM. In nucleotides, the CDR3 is TGTGCCAGCAGTTCGAGGGCCCAGCAGTACTTC. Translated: CASSSRAQQYF.

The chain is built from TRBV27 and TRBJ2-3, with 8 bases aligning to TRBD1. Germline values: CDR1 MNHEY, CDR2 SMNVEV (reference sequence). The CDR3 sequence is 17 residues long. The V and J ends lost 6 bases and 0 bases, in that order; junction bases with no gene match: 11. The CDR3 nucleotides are TGTGCCAGCAGGAGCCTTAGGACAGGGCGTAGCACAGATACGCAGTATTTT. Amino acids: CASRSLRTGRSTDTQYF.

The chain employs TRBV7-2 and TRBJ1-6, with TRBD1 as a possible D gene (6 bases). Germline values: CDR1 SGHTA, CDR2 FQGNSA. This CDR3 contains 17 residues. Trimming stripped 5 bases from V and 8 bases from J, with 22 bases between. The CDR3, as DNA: TGTGCCAGCAGCCCTCAGGGGAGGGCCTCAAGTCATTCACCCCTCCACTTT. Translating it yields CASSPQGRASSHSPLHF.

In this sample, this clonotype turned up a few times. CDR3 DNA sequence: TGTGCCATCAGTGACCGTTCGCAGCCCCAGCATTTT. It yields the protein CAISDRSQPQHF. The chain combines TRBV10-3 with TRBJ1-5; D call uncertain. The V and J ends lost 3 bases and 7 bases respectively, with 7 bases between them. Germline CDR1 ENHRY, CDR2 SYGVKD. The CDR3 covers 12 residues.

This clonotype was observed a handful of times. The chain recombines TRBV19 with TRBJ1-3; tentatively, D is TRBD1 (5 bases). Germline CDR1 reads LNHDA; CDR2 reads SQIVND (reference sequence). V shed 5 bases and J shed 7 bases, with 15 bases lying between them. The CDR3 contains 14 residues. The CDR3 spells CASSPQDASNTIYF. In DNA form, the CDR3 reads TGTGCCAGTAGTCCACAGGACGCTTCCAACACCATATATTTT.

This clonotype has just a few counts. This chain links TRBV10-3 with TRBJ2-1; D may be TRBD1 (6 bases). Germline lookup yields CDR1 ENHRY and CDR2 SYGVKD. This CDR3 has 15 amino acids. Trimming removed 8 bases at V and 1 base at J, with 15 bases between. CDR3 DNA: TGTGCCATCCTGAACCCACAGGGTTCCTACAATGAGCAGTTCTTC. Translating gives CAILNPQGSYNEQFF.

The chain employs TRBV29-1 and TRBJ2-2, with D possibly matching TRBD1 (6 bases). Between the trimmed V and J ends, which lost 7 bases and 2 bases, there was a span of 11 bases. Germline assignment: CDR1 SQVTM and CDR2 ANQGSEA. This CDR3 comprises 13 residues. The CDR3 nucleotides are TGCAGCGCCGGACAGCCTAACACCGGGGAGCTGTTTTTT. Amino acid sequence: CSAGQPNTGELFF.

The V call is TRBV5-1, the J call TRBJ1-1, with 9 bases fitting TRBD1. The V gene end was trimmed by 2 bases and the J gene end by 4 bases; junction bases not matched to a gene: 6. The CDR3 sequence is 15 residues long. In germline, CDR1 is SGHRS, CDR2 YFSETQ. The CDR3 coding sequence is TGCGCCAGCAGCTTCGCGACAGGGGGGAGCACTGAAGCTTTCTTT. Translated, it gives CASSFATGGSTEAFF.

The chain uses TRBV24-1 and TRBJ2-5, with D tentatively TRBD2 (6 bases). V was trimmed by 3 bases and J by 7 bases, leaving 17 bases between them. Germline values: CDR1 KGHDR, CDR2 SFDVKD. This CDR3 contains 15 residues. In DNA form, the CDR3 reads TGTGCCACCAGTGATGGGGTTGGAGGGGAGGTGACCCAGTACTTC. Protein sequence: CATSDGVGGEVTQYF.

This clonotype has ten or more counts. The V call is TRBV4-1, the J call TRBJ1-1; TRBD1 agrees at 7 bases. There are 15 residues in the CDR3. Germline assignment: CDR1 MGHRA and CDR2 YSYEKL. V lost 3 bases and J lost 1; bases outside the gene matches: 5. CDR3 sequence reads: CASSQVTGENTEAFF. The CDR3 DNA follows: TGCGCCAGCAGCCAGGTTACAGGGGAGAACACTGAAGCTTTCTTT.

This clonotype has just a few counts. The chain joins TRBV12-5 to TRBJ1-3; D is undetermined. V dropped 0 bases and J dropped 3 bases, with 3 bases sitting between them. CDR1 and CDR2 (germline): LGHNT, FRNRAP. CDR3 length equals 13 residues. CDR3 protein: CASGLVHGNTIYF. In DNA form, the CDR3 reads TGTGCTAGTGGTTTGGTACATGGAAACACCATATATTTT.

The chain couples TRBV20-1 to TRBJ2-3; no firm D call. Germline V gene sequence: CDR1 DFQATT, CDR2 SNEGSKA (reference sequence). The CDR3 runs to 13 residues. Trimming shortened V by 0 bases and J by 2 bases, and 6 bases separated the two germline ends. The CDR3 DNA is TGCAGTGCTAGAGATATCGACACAGATACGCAGTATTTT. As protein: CSARDIDTDTQYF.

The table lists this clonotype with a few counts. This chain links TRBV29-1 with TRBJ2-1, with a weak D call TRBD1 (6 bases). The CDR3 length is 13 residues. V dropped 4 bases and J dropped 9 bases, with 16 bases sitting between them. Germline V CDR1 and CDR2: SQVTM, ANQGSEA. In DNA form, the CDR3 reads TGCAGCGTTGTCAGGGGCGAGGGCCGTGAGCAGTTCTTC. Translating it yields CSVVRGEGREQFF.

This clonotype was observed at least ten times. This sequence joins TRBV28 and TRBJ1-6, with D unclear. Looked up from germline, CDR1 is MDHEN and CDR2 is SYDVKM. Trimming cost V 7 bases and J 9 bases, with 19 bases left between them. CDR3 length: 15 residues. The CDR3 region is CASTQQVSRFSPLHF. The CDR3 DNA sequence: TGTGCCAGCACGCAGCAGGTATCTCGTTTTTCACCCCTCCACTTT.

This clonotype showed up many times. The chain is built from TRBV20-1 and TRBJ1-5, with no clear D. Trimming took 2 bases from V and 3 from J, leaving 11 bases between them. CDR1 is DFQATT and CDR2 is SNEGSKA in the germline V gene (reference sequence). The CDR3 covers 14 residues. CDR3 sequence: CSARNTGFNQPQHF. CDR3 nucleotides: TGCAGTGCTAGAAATACCGGATTCAATCAGCCCCAGCATTTT.

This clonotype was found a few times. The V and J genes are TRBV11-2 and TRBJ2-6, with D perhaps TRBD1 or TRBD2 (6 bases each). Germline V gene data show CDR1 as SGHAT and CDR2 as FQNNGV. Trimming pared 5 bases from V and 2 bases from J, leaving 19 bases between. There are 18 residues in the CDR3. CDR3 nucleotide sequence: TGTGCCAGCAGCCTCCCCTGGGGGGCTCTGCCTGGGGCCAACGTCCTGACTTTC. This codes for CASSLPWGALPGANVLTF.

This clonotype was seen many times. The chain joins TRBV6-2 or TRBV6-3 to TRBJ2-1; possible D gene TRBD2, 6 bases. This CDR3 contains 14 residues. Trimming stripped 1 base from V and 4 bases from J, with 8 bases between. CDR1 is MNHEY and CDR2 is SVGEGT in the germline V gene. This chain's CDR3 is CASSYFGTYNEQFF. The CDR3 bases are TGTGCCAGCAGTTACTTTGGGACTTACAATGAGCAGTTCTTC.

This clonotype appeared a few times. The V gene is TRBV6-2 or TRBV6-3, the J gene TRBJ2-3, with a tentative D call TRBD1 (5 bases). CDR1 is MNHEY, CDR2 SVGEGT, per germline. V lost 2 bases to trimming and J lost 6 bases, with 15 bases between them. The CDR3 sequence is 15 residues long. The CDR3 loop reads CASSYIGANWDTQYF. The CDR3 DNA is TGTGCCAGCAGTTACATTGGGGCGAATTGGGATACGCAGTATTTT.

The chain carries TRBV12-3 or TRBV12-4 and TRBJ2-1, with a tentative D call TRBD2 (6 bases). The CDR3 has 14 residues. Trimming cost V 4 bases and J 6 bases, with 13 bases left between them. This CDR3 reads CASSSLGGSNEQFF. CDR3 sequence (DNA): TGTGCCAGCAGTTCCCTCGGAGGGTCCAATGAGCAGTTCTTC.

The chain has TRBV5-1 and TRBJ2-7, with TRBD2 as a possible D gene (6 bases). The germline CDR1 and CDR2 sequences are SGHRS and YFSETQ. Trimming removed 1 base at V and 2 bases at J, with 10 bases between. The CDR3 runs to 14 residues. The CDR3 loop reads CASSLSGEAYEQYF. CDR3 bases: TGCGCCAGCAGCTTGTCCGGGGAGGCCTACGAGCAGTACTTC. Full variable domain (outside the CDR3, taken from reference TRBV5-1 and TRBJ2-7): KAGVTQTPRYLIKTRGQQVTLSCSPISGHRSVSWYQQTPGQGLQFLFEYFSETQRNKGNFPGRFSGRQFSNSRSEMNVSTLELGDSALYLCASSLSGEAYEQYFGPGTRLTVT.

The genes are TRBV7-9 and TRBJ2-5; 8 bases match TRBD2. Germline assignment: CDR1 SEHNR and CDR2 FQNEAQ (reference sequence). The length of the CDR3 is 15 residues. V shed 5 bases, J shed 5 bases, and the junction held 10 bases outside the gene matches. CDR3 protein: CASSPKLAVWETQYF. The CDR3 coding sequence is TGTGCCAGCAGCCCAAAACTAGCGGTTTGGGAGACCCAGTACTTC.

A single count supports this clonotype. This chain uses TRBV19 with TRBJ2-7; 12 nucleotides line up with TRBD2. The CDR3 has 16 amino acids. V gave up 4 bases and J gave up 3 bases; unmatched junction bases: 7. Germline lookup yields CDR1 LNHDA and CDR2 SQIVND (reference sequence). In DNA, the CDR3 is TGTGCCAGTAGTACGTTCCAGACTAGCGGGAGCTACGAGCAGTACTTC. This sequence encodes CASSTFQTSGSYEQYF.

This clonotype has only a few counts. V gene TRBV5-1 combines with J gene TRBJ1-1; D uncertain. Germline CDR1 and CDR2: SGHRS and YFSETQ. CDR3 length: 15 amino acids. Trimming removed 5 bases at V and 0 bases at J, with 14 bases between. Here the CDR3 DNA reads TGCGCCAGCAGGGTGCCTTCTCTGGTGAACACTGAAGCTTTCTTT. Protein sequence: CASRVPSLVNTEAFF. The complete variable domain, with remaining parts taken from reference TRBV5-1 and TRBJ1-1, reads KAGVTQTPRYLIKTRGQQVTLSCSPISGHRSVSWYQQTPGQGLQFLFEYFSETQRNKGNFPGRFSGRQFSNSRSEMNVSTLELGDSALYLCASRVPSLVNTEAFFGQGTRLTVV.

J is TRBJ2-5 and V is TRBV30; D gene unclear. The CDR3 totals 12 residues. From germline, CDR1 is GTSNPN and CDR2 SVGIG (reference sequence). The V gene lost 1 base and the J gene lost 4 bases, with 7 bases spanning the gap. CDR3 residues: CAWSGLSETQYF. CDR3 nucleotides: TGTGCCTGGAGTGGTCTTTCAGAGACCCAGTACTTC. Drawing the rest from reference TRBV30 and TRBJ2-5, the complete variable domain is SQTIHQWPATLVQPVGSPLSLECTVEGTSNPNLYWYRQAAGRGLQLLFYSVGIGQISSEVPQNLSASRPQDRQFILSSKKLLLSDSGFYLCAWSGLSETQYFGPGTRLLVL.

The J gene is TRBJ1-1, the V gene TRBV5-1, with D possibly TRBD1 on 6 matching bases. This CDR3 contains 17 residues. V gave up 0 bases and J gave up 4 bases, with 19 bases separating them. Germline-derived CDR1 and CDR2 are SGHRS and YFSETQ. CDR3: CASSLERGRGFPTEAFF. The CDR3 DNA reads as TGCGCCAGCAGCTTGGAAAGGGGCAGGGGCTTCCCCACTGAAGCTTTCTTT.

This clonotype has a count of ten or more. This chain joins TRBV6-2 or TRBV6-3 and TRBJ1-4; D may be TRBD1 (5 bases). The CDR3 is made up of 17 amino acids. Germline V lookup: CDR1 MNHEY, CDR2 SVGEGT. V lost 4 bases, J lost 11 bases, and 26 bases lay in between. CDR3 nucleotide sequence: TGTGCCAGCAGTTTGGGTTTCCTACTCTCACAGGAGGACAAACTGTTTTTT. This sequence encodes CASSLGFLLSQEDKLFF.